Listed here is a single TCR beta chain. The CDR3 consists of 17 residues. The trim removed 3 bases at V and 9 bases at J, leaving 14 bases unmatched. CDR1 and CDR2 (germline): MNHEY, SMNVEV (reference sequence). This entry belongs to a study of blood T cell repertoires in COVID-19. Study context: COVID-19 samples collected from the United States, Italy and Spain covered acute and convalescent phases. T cells, B-cell-depleted T cells, or PBMCs supplied cDNA or gDNA.

Original processing methods: How many nucleated cells were present was estimated from reference gene primer amplification. Assay: immunoSEQ multiplex PCR; the TCRdb copy retains only in-frame clones and omits some. V and J calls and clone size follow that table, whereas D and trimming were derived from the DNA. The data hold fewer than 250,000 clones, with around 90% observed a single time. The chain carries TRBV27 and TRBJ2-1; 10 nucleotides align to TRBD2. Material: peripheral blood. This TCR was recovered from a human donor in a cohort sampled during active COVID-19. For the CDR3, the DNA is TGTGCCAGCAGTTTGTTTGGAGATCTAGCGGGAGTGGGTGAGCAGTTCTTC. Translated: CASSLFGDLAGVGEQFF.